Sequencing of this T cell receptor (beta chain) was carried out in a study of T cells after yellow fever vaccination. General study results and limits: Although the secondary response was weaker, it peaked faster, at day 5 versus 15. CD4 and CD8 compartments shared a small share of clonotypes. Reappearance after the booster was seen for most primary-vaccination clones, at roughly 96% CD4 and more than 80% CD8.

With respect to this clonotype: What it binds is unknown. An end of the junction does not agree with germline; a read error may underlie this.

The CDR3 extends over 16 amino acids. The V gene's germline CDR1 is MGHRA and CDR2 YSYEKL. Generation of TCR cDNA used 5'RACE template switching (which added a universal primer site and UMIs). Each CDR3 protein is one row after TCRdb ran MiXCR on the 5' RACE reads. Altogether 280,000 or so distinct CDR3 sequences are present, 8.7% being singletons, with the ten largest covering about 3.7%. This receptor was identified in a man in his late teens or twenties who received the YFV17D yellow fever vaccine. The V and J genes are TRBV4-1 and TRBJ2-3; 9 bases map to TRBD2. The starting material was CD4+ T cells sorted from PBMCs, obtained 5 days after the yellow fever booster vaccination. CDR3 sequence (DNA): TGCGGCAGCAGCCAGTATAGCGGGGGAGGGACAGATACGCAGTATTTT. Translating gives CGSSQYSGGGTDTQYF.